This passage covers 26 T cell receptor beta chains from one sample sequenced in a study of cytomegalovirus exposure and HLA in healthy donors. PCR primers comprised 60 Vbeta and 13 Jbeta primers. The table came from immunoSEQ multiplex PCR; TCRdb's copy has only in-frame clones and leaves some out. Among roughly 220,000 clones listed, approximately 79% were seen once. Sequenced material: PBMCs. Every receptor here comes from a middle-aged man in good health and CMV-seronegative.

The chain couples TRBV7-4 to TRBJ2-5, with 14 nucleotides matching TRBD2. CDR3 length: 17 residues. J lost 5 bases, V lost 4 bases, and 9 bases had no gene match. Per germline, CDR1 SGHVT and CDR2 SQSDAQ. The CDR3 sequence: CASSYRLAGGPWETQYF. The DNA for the CDR3 is TGTGCCAGCAGCTACCGACTAGCGGGAGGGCCCTGGGAGACCCAGTACTTC.

The chain combines TRBV18 with TRBJ1-2; TRBD1 agrees at 9 bases. The trim removed 5 bases at V and 6 bases at J, leaving 4 bases unmatched. Germline lookup yields CDR1 KGHSH and CDR2 LQKENI. This CDR3 is built from 13 residues. The CDR3 spells CASSTTGGHGYTF. The CDR3 bases are TGTGCCAGCTCAACGACAGGGGGGCATGGCTACACCTTC.

The rearrangement uses TRBV18 and TRBJ1-4; the match to TRBD1 covers 8 bases. J gave up 3 bases and V 3 bases, and 12 bases lay outside the gene matches. Germline CDR1 is KGHSH and CDR2 is LQKENI. The CDR3 sequence is 18 residues long. CDR3 amino acids: CASSPRQGAQRSNEKLFF. CDR3 sequence (DNA): TGTGCCAGCTCACCGCGGCAGGGGGCGCAACGGTCTAATGAAAAACTGTTTTTT.

The sample holds a few counts of this clone. The V gene is TRBV5-4, the J gene TRBJ1-1; D call uncertain. Trimming left V 4 bases short and J 2 bases short, with 15 bases between. The CDR3 spans 15 residues. Germline values: CDR1 SGHNT, CDR2 YYREEE (reference sequence). The CDR3 DNA sequence: TGTGCCAGCAGCCCGGAGGGAAGCAGAAACACTGAAGCTTTCTTT. Its translation: CASSPEGSRNTEAFF.

V and J are TRBV27 and TRBJ2-3; 10 bases are a match to TRBD2. Trimming cost V 2 bases and J 0 bases; bases outside gene matches: 11. This CDR3 has 19 residues. Germline V gene lookup returns CDR1 MNHEY and CDR2 SMNVEV (reference sequence). CDR3 nucleotides: TGTGCCAGCAGTTTAACCCCTCCGGTAGCGGGAGGTAGCACAGATACGCAGTATTTT. Translating it yields CASSLTPPVAGGSTDTQYF.

The chain joins TRBV28 to TRBJ1-1, with D hard to call. CDR3 length: 12 residues. Per the germline V gene, CDR1 is MDHEN and CDR2 is SYDVKM. V was shortened by 4 bases and J by 1 base, with 4 bases between the two germline ends. In nucleotides, the CDR3 is TGTGCCAGCAGTTCAGGGAACACTGAAGCTTTCTTT. This gives the protein CASSSGNTEAFF.

The chain uses TRBV7-9 and TRBJ1-1, with TRBD1 matching 9 bases. The CDR3 has 16 amino acids. V lost 2 bases to trimming and J lost 1 base; unmatched junction nucleotides: 5. Per the germline V gene, CDR1 is SEHNR and CDR2 is FQNEAQ (reference sequence). This CDR3 reads CASSLTTGGRNTEAFF. CDR3 coding DNA: TGTGCCAGCAGCTTAACGACAGGGGGGAGGAACACTGAAGCTTTCTTT.

This chain joins TRBV10-3 and TRBJ1-5, with D possibly matching TRBD1 (6 bases). V gave up 11 bases and J gave up 3 bases, with 14 bases separating them. Germline V gene data show CDR1 as ENHRY and CDR2 as SYGVKD. CDR3 length equals 13 residues. This CDR3 is CAARNRDNQPQHF. Written as DNA, the CDR3 is TGTGCCGCTAGGAACAGGGACAATCAGCCCCAGCATTTT.

V and J are TRBV5-6 and TRBJ1-1; 7 nucleotides agree with TRBD1. In germline, CDR1 is SGHDT, CDR2 YYEEEE. There are 15 residues in the CDR3. Unmatched junction bases numbered 7, after V lost 5 bases and J lost 0 bases. This chain's CDR3 is CASSLIGGLNTEAFF. The CDR3 nucleotides are TGTGCCAGCAGTCTCATAGGGGGCTTGAACACTGAAGCTTTCTTT.

This clone came up a few times. The chain uses TRBV10-3 and TRBJ1-2; TRBD1 matches at 7 bases. V shed 0 bases and J 8 bases; nucleotides not matched to a gene: 6. CDR1 and CDR2 (germline): ENHRY, SYGVKD. The CDR3 is made up of 14 amino acids. The CDR3 here is CAISESEGAAGYTF. CDR3 DNA: TGTGCCATCAGTGAGTCGGAGGGGGCAGCGGGCTACACCTTC.

The V and J genes are TRBV6-5 and TRBJ1-4, with 7 nucleotides matching TRBD1. CDR1 is MNHEY and CDR2 is SVGAGI in the germline V gene. V lost 0 bases to trimming and J lost 8 bases; unmatched junction nucleotides: 3. The CDR3 has 14 amino acids. The CDR3 DNA reads as TGTGCCAGCAGTTACTCAGGGGGCAGGGAAAAACTGTTTTTT. This encodes CASSYSGGREKLFF.

The V gene is TRBV27, the J gene TRBJ2-7, with 8 bases identical to TRBD1. The CDR3 has 17 amino acids. Germline lookup yields CDR1 MNHEY and CDR2 SMNVEV (reference sequence). Losses at the gene ends were 5 bases for V and 6 bases for J; bases not matched to a gene: 18. CDR3 region: CASSPCPTGGPRCEQYF. CDR3 nucleotide sequence: TGTGCCAGCAGTCCTTGCCCTACAGGGGGACCTCGCTGCGAGCAGTACTTC.

This chain links TRBV27 with TRBJ2-5, with TRBD1 matching 9 bases. The CDR3 spans 14 residues. V lost 4 bases, J lost 4 bases, and 4 bases stayed unmatched. The germline V gene has CDR1 MNHEY and CDR2 SMNVEV (reference sequence). The CDR3 region has the DNA TGTGCCAGCAGTTCCCGACAGGGGGGAGAGACCCAGTACTTC. Protein: CASSSRQGGETQYF.

The CDR3 sequence is CASSEGTSGIDEQFF. As DNA, the CDR3 is TGCGCCAGCAGTGAAGGGACTAGCGGGATCGATGAGCAGTTCTTC. The V and J genes are TRBV10-1 and TRBJ2-1; 13 bases match TRBD2. The junction had 4 bases not matched to a gene; V was cut back by 3 bases and J by 8 bases. The CDR3 runs 15 residues. The germline CDR1 and CDR2 sequences are WNHNN and SYGVQD (reference sequence).

The rearrangement links TRBV28 to TRBJ2-5, with TRBD2 matching 12 bases. CDR1 and CDR2 from the germline V gene are MDHEN and SYDVKM. J gave up 9 bases and V 5 bases, and 13 bases lay outside the gene matches. The CDR3 extends over 16 amino acids. DNA of the CDR3: TGTGCCAGCAGTCCTCTAGCGGGAGGGCCAGAGGAGTCCCAGTACTTC. It translates to CASSPLAGGPEESQYF.

This clone turned up a few times. The chain carries TRBV5-5 and TRBJ1-5; TRBD1 aligns across 7 bases. Germline-derived CDR1 and CDR2 are SGHKS and YYEKEE (reference sequence). The CDR3 has 15 amino acids. Trimming at V came to 4 bases and at J to 6 bases, leaving 10 bases not matched to a gene. The CDR3 reads CASSVERGLGQPQHF. Here the CDR3 DNA reads TGTGCCAGCAGCGTTGAGAGGGGGCTCGGTCAGCCCCAGCATTTT.

The gene calls are TRBV27 and TRBJ2-1, with TRBD2 matching 9 bases. Losses at the gene ends were 7 bases for V and 3 bases for J; bases not matched to a gene: 4. Per germline, CDR1 MNHEY and CDR2 SMNVEV (reference sequence). This CDR3 has 14 amino acids. Here the CDR3 DNA reads TGTGCCAGCACTCTAGCGGGACGCTACAATGAGCAGTTCTTC. This sequence encodes CASTLAGRYNEQFF.

This chain links TRBV5-1 with TRBJ2-2; D call uncertain. The CDR3 runs to 13 residues. In germline, CDR1 is SGHRS, CDR2 YFSETQ. V gave up 1 base and J gave up 6 bases, with 7 bases separating them. The CDR3 nucleotides are TGCGCCAGCAGCTTGTTCCGTCCCGGGGAGCTGTTTTTT. It translates to CASSLFRPGELFF.

This chain uses TRBV9 with TRBJ2-1, with TRBD2 matching over 13 bases. V lost 3 bases and J lost 8; bases outside the gene matches: 8. This CDR3 comprises 16 residues. Germline V gives CDR1 SGDLS, CDR2 YYNGEE. CDR3: CASSGRTSGRIYEQFF. CDR3 nucleotides: TGTGCCAGCAGCGGACGGACTAGCGGGAGAATCTATGAGCAGTTCTTC.

CDR3 protein: CASSQSTGGQAGRTGHEQYF. The CDR3, as DNA: TGCGCCAGCAGTCAATCTACAGGGGGCCAAGCGGGTCGGACGGGCCACGAGCAGTACTTC. This rearrangement joins TRBV23-1 to TRBJ2-7; 9 bases fit TRBD1. TRBV23-1 is an ORF, and what it does is uncertain. The CDR3 has 20 residues. V was pared by 0 bases and J by 5 bases, with 20 bases of the junction left unmatched.

The gene calls are TRBV5-1 and TRBJ2-7, with a tentative D call TRBD2 (6 bases). Germline lookup yields CDR1 SGHRS and CDR2 YFSETQ. V shed 4 bases and J shed 4 bases, with 15 bases lying between them. The CDR3 is 14 amino acids. This CDR3 is CASSMLGSGYEQYF. CDR3 nucleotide sequence: TGCGCCAGCAGCATGCTCGGGAGTGGGTACGAGCAGTACTTC. The full variable domain, rest sourced from reference TRBV5-1 and TRBJ2-7, is KAGVTQTPRYLIKTRGQQVTLSCSPISGHRSVSWYQQTPGQGLQFLFEYFSETQRNKGNFPGRFSGRQFSNSRSEMNVSTLELGDSALYLCASSMLGSGYEQYFGPGTRLTVT.

The chain joins TRBV28 to TRBJ2-2; 8 bases fit TRBD2. The CDR3 spans 15 residues. CDR1 and CDR2 (germline): MDHEN, SYDVKM. V was pared by 4 bases and J by 7 bases, with 8 bases of the junction left unmatched. CDR3 residues: CASSSSGSVSGELFF. CDR3 bases: TGTGCCAGCAGTTCCAGCGGGAGTGTGAGCGGGGAGCTGTTTTTT.

The V call is TRBV6-1, the J call TRBJ2-7; TRBD1 agrees at 7 bases. CDR3 length: 14 residues. Trimming removed 1 base from V and 7 bases from J; junction bases left unmatched: 7. Germline V gene lookup returns CDR1 MNHNS and CDR2 SASEGT. The CDR3 sequence: CASSEGQGLGEQYF. In DNA form, the CDR3 reads TGTGCCAGCAGTGAAGGACAGGGTCTGGGGGAGCAGTACTTC.

The chain combines TRBV9 with TRBJ2-7, with 9 bases aligning to TRBD2. The CDR3 covers 15 residues. J gave up 4 bases and V 4 bases, and 9 bases lay outside the gene matches. Germline V gives CDR1 SGDLS, CDR2 YYNGEE. The CDR3 region has the DNA TGTGCCAGCAGCCCCTGGGGTAGCGGGAGTTACGAGCAGTACTTC. Amino acids: CASSPWGSGSYEQYF.

This sequence joins TRBV18 and TRBJ2-3; 7 bases match TRBD2. The CDR3 covers 14 residues. With 3 bases clipped from V and 4 bases from J, the junction kept 4 bases outside the gene matches. Germline CDR1 is KGHSH and CDR2 is LQKENI. As DNA, the CDR3 is TGTGCCAGCTCACCGGGGAGGGCCCCAGATACGCAGTATTTT. Amino acids: CASSPGRAPDTQYF.

This chain joins TRBV5-1 and TRBJ2-7; 9 bases agree with TRBD2. CDR1 is SGHRS, CDR2 YFSETQ, per germline. This CDR3 has 15 residues. Trimming at V came to 2 bases and at J to 3 bases, leaving 6 bases not matched to a gene. Here the CDR3 DNA reads TGCGCCAGCAGCTTCCCCCTAGCGGGAAACTACGAGCAGTACTTC. It is translated as CASSFPLAGNYEQYF.